The text below deals with one T cell receptor (beta chain). The specificity of this receptor is unknown. No much larger clone exists at a distance of one base, and base qualities are not known. Library construction relied on multiplex PCR. Sequencing was carried out with an Illumina HiSeq 4000. TCR beta libraries were built with iRepertoire HTBI primers and Arm-PCR amplification of CDR3 regions. Before sequencing, the PCR products underwent gel purification. In the paper's pipeline: Across samples, fewer than 70 TRBV and 13 to 15 TRBJ segments were identified and used for gene usage analysis of CDR3 amino acid clonotypes. Filtered high-quality paired reads were merged into contigs using COPE and FqMerger. BLAST was used to align contigs to IMGT TRBV, TRBD and TRBJ reference genes, and CDR3 was defined according to IMGT. Highly expanded clones were defined as clonotypes with a frequency above 0.1%. Repertoire diversity was measured by Shannon entropy, and V-J evenness by the Gini coefficient. A clonotype found in more than one individual was treated as public. The raw public data were reprocessed by TCRdb itself: fastp quality trimming at Q25, MiXCR clonotype calling, in-frame beta chains only. Entries are consolidated by CDR3 protein sequence, retaining the most common genes and DNA. The V and J calls were determined by TCRdb, not by the authors. The sample table lists about 200,000 distinct CDR3 sequences, roughly a fifth of them with a count of one. The top ten clonotypes cover 12% of the sample.

This entry is derived from a study of regulatory T cells in long-lasting Graves disease (dated by TCRdb to 2020 to 2022). Describing the broader study: Newly diagnosed Graves' disease patients had taken antithyroid drugs for less than 3 months. Peripheral blood TCR sequencing and RNA sequencing compared persistent Graves' disease patients with newly diagnosed Graves' disease patients. The study was conducted in China and was registered as a clinical trial. TCR sequencing covered some 13 persistent and some 20 newly diagnosed Graves' disease patients, 33 samples in total.

Summary of the overall study and its limitations: The small sample size was acknowledged by the authors as a limitation that may reduce accuracy. Peripheral blood alone was examined, since thyroid tissue, which constituted the primary lesion, could not be accessed. Preferential use of TRBV28, TRBJ1-2 and TRBJ2-5 was observed in persistent disease, whereas TRBV20-1 and TRBJ2-1 were favored in newly diagnosed disease. Patients with persistent disease shared more public clonotypes (around 2,700) than newly diagnosed patients did (about 1,000). Compared with newly diagnosed patients, patients with persistent Graves' disease had lower TCR Shannon entropy and fewer highly expanded clones, which suggests clonal expansion. Sequencing and analysis were restricted to the TCR beta chain.

Sequences SGHTA (CDR1) and FQGTGA (CDR2) are obtained from the germline V gene. Trimming costs V 5 bases and J 4 bases, and their ends lie 24 bases apart. The CDR3 has 18 amino acids, counting the end cysteine and phenylalanine. The entry retains the CDR3 DNA only, 54 bases that are in frame from base 1. The sample's time point, from its label and the paper: newly diagnosed GD, antithyroid drugs for less than 3 months. For both TCR sequencing and RNA sequencing, RNA was extracted from PBMCs using TRIzol. Graves' disease was diagnosed according to American Thyroid Association guidelines. Recruitment of patients was carried out at an endocrinology department in Xi'an, China. From each patient, about 8.9 milliliters of peripheral blood was collected into an EDTA anticoagulant tube. Ficoll Paque Plus density gradient separation was used to isolate PBMCs, and no additional T cell sorting was done. An Agilent 2100 Bioanalyzer and agarose gel were used to assess RNA quality, and a NanoDrop 2000 was used to measure RNA concentration.

These data are also associated with another study on T cells in Graves' hyperthyroidism and ophthalmopathy. The second study's authors report: Stable Graves' hyperthyroidism was defined as no progression to ophthalmopathy during 18 months of follow-up. Hyperthyroidism patients were aged 18 to 65 years and newly diagnosed, with disease duration of less than 2 months. Exclusion was applied to patients with uncontrolled infections, other autoimmune diseases, pregnancy or lactation. Clinical symptoms, serum thyroxine and TRAb, thyroid ultrasound, and orbital computed tomography formed the basis for the diagnoses. A first-round RT-PCR of the TCR CDR3 used the HTBI primer set with the Qiagen OneStep RT-PCR kit. Most expanded thyroid clonotypes (frequency above 0.001) were also detected in blood, a finding suggesting that blood repertoires may reflect thyroid immune responses. In cross-validation, a model built on a 13 V-J signature told ophthalmopathy apart from stable hyperthyroidism with approximately 90% sensitivity and around 84% specificity, and in testing the same model reached 80%/75%. In validation, progression to ophthalmopathy was predicted by the model with approximately 67% sensitivity and 72% to 80% specificity, a median of approximately 7.1 months before onset. To identify TCR V-J signatures that set the groups apart, the researchers used a discovery cohort of roughly 100 patients, made up of 43 with Graves' ophthalmopathy and some 56 with stable Graves' hyperthyroidism. Prospective prediction of ophthalmopathy was tested in an independent validation cohort of about 19 hyperthyroidism patients and 17 patients who later progressed to ophthalmopathy. The 75 to 100 discovery patients were divided at random into training and test sets in a 7:3 ratio. In addition, the study compared T-cell repertoires in thyroid tissue and in blood from roughly six Graves' hyperthyroidism patients. After blood sampling, hyperthyroidism patients were treated with methimazole at a starting dose of 30 mg daily, and ophthalmopathy patients were treated with high-dose intravenous methylprednisolone. The libraries were constructed in a second round of multiplex PCR and then size-selected and purified. Libraries were sequenced paired-end with 100 bp reads on an Illumina HiSeq2000. SOAPnuke was used to process the raw data, removing reads that contained adapters or uncalled bases, had a mean Phred below 15, or lacked an exact match to the constant primer or identifier. COPE v1.2.5 was used to merge the high-quality paired reads, and each unique nucleotide sequence was defined as a clonotype. MiTCR v1.1 was used to align clonotypes to the IMGT TRBV, TRBD and TRBJ reference segments. Analysis was restricted to V-J combinations with a frequency above 0.0001, which covered about 99% of repertoires. The TCS score was defined as the ratio of F50 (clonal expansion) to E x V (chaos), calculated using BLOSUM62-based TCRdist between CDR3 peptides within each V-J. Welch's t-statistics and random forest reduced some 510 V-J features to 13, which were used in a naive Bayes classifier (R e1071). Sample size was not statistically predetermined, and blinding of investigators to group allocation was not performed. The paper describes TCR Vbeta CDR3 sequencing of some 130 peripheral blood samples, made up of fewer than 50 ophthalmopathy patients, around 73 hyperthyroidism patients and roughly 17 progressor patients.

The receptor's source is a woman in her twenties or thirties with Graves disease. Donor details come from another sample of the same person, matched by shared clones. The rearranged chain carries TRBV7-3 and TRBJ1-5; 5 matching bases give a weak D call of TRBD1. Specimen: peripheral blood mononuclear cells (PBMCs), collected at new diagnosis, from a patient treated with antithyroid drugs. The DNA is as follows: TGTGCCAGCAGCCCCCGTGAAGCGGGGGACTACAGGAATCAGCCCCAGCATTTT. The resulting protein is CASSPREAGDYRNQPQHF.